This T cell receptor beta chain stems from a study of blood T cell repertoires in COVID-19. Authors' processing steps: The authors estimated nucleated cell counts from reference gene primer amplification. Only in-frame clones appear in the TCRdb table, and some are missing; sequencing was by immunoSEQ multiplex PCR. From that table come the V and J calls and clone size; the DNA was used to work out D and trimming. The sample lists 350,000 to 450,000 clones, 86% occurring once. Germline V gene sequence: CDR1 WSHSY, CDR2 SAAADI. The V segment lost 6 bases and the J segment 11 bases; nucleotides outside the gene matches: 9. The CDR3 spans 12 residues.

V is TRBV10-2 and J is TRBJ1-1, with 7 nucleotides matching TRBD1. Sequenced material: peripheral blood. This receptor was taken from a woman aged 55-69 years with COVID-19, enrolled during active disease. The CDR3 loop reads CASSPGQRSAFF. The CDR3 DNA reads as TGCGCCAGCAGCCCGGGACAGAGATCGGCTTTCTTT.